This TCR beta chain was identified in a study of blood T cell repertoires in COVID-19. Study-wide context: T cells, B-cell-depleted T cells, or PBMCs supplied cDNA or gDNA.

In germline, CDR1 is LNHDA, CDR2 SQIVND (reference sequence). The V gene lost 5 bases and the J gene lost 4 bases, with 10 bases spanning the gap. There are 13 residues in the CDR3. In the authors' workflow: Amplified reference gene primers provided the basis for estimating nucleated cell counts. Generated by immunoSEQ multiplex PCR, the TCRdb table keeps only in-frame clones and is missing some. From that table come the V and J calls and clone size; the DNA was used to work out D and trimming. In the table there are roughly 300,000 clones, about nine tenths of which are singletons. Assignment of participants to cohorts was predicated upon participant-reported clinical history. Recovered status in Cohort 3 required two negative PCRs, clearance, or symptom resolution.

The rearrangement joins TRBV19 to TRBJ2-3, with D maybe TRBD2 (6 bases). Sequences were obtained from PBMCs or T cells enriched from blood (not recorded which). The sequence came from a young man who had recovered from COVID-19. This CDR3 is CASSRRLADTQYF. In nucleotides, the CDR3 is TGTGCCAGTAGTCGAAGACTAGCAGATACGCAGTATTTT. Drawing the rest from reference TRBV19 and TRBJ2-3, the complete variable domain is DGGITQSPKYLFRKEGQNVTLSCEQNLNHDAMYWYRQDPGQGLRLIYYSQIVNDFQKGDIAEGYSVSREKKESFPLTVTSAQKNPTAFYLCASSRRLADTQYFGPGTRLTVL.